This T cell receptor (beta chain) emerged from a study of shared T cell receptors in the human thymus. Data came from immunoSEQ multiplex PCR; TCRdb stores just in-frame clones and leaves some out. The data hold over 450,000 clones, with about four fifths observed a single time. Germline CDR1 and CDR2: SNHLY and FYNNEI. V was shortened by 4 bases and J by 5 bases, with 12 bases between the two germline ends. This CDR3 comprises 13 residues. The sample was also reused in another study, on human thymus T cells. That report notes: The thymus was resected at corrective cardiac surgery. Gene usage (both V and J) appeared biased in thymic and blood repertoires. Thymic repertoires overlap heavily among unrelated individuals, related research has reported.

V is TRBV2 and J is TRBJ2-7, with D possibly being TRBD2 (5 bases). The sequencing input was thymocytes. The clonotype was recovered from a boy under three years old with a congenital heart defect. CDR3 sequence (DNA): TGTGCCAGCAGTGTAGAGGGATCGCACGAGCAGTACTTC. This translates into CASSVEGSHEQYF.